This T cell receptor beta chain was sequenced during a study of post-analysis software for immune sequencing data. The wider study: Disease trajectories encompassed relapsing-remitting, secondary progressive and progressive-relapsing multiple sclerosis.

Every TCR beta cDNA library bore unique molecular identifiers. Input amounts of about 0.95 to 10 million T cells were used. These gave roughly 0.5 million cDNA molecules, so each molecule approximated one T cell. TCRdb processed the PCR reads anew with MiXCR; each CDR3 protein has one entry. The sample carries about 560,000 distinct CDR3 sequences, roughly 45% recorded once. This clonotype has more than one count but fewer than ten. Its antigen is unknown. General observations from the study: By F measure, strong co-clustering occurred among samples prepared in the same batch. Normalized Chao1 diversity was significantly lower in multiple sclerosis patients than in controls. Controls had lower frequencies than patients of 4 or 5 TRBV segments, which included TRBV5-6, TRBV5-1 and TRBV20-1.

V dropped 6 bases and J dropped 4; count of bases not matched to a gene: 5. CDR3 size: 13 residues. Sequencing was done on a sample of blood. J is TRBJ1-2 and V is TRBV12-3 or TRBV12-4, with 7 bases lining up with TRBD1. The receptor was isolated from a girl aged 5 to 17 with multiple sclerosis. DNA of the CDR3: TGTGCCAGCAGCCGTGACAGGGTCTATGGCTACACCTTC. This codes for CASSRDRVYGYTF.